These T cell receptor beta chains were read from a single sample in a study of cytomegalovirus exposure and HLA in healthy donors. Some clones are missing from TCRdb's copy, which holds only in-frame ones; the method was immunoSEQ multiplex PCR. This sample's table reports approximately 120,000 clones. Sequencing was carried out using PBMCs. The receptors derive from a woman aged 55 to 70 in good health and CMV-seronegative. Each CDR3 is given with its conserved first and last residue. A D gene is named only where the DNA matches it firmly.

v_gene: TRBV5-1
d_gene: TRBD2
j_gene: TRBJ2-1
CDR3aa: CASSLAGTNNEQFF
CDR3nt: TGCGCCAGCAGCTTGGCCGGGACTAACAATGAGCAGTTCTTC

v_gene: TRBV6-1
d_gene: TRBD2
j_gene: TRBJ2-7
CDR3aa: CASSERTSGETYEQYF
CDR3nt: TGTGCCAGCAGTGAGAGGACTAGCGGGGAAACCTACGAGCAGTACTTC

v_gene: TRBV5-1
d_gene: NA
j_gene: TRBJ2-7
CDR3aa: CASSFGAGTANEQYF
CDR3nt: NA

v_gene: TRBV5-1
d_gene: NA
j_gene: TRBJ1-2
CDR3aa: CASSLAGTLEAGYTF
CDR3nt: TGCGCCAGCAGCTTGGCAGGGACTCTCGAGGCGGGCTACACCTTC

v_gene: TRBV28
d_gene: TRBD1
j_gene: TRBJ2-1
CDR3aa: CASSAGTGAPPEQFF
CDR3nt: TGTGCCAGCAGCGCCGGGACAGGGGCGCCCCCTGAGCAGTTCTTC

v_gene: TRBV19
d_gene: NA
j_gene: TRBJ1-5
CDR3aa: CASTSLGPNQPQHF
CDR3nt: TGTGCCAGTACTTCCTTGGGGCCCAATCAGCCCCAGCATTTT

v_gene: TRBV5-1
d_gene: NA
j_gene: TRBJ2-1
CDR3aa: CASSLTTSSYNEQFF
CDR3nt: TGCGCCAGCAGCTTGACGACAAGCTCCTACAATGAGCAGTTCTTC

v_gene: TRBV13
d_gene: NA
j_gene: TRBJ2-3
CDR3aa: CASSLAGRGTDTQYF
CDR3nt: TGTGCCAGCAGCTTAGCGGGAAGGGGCACAGATACGCAGTATTTT

v_gene: TRBV6-6
d_gene: TRBD1
j_gene: TRBJ1-5
CDR3aa: CASRSGTANQPQHF
CDR3nt: TGTGCCAGCAGATCCGGGACAGCCAATCAGCCCCAGCATTTT

v_gene: TRBV4-1
d_gene: TRBD2
j_gene: TRBJ2-5
CDR3aa: CASSQGLGGGRKTQYF
CDR3nt: TGCGCCAGCAGCCAAGGCCTCGGGGGGGGCAGGAAGACCCAGTACTTC